This T cell receptor beta chain appears in the sequencing data of a study of regulatory T cells in long-lasting Graves disease. Study observations and caveats: No thyroid tissue was studied; the work used peripheral blood only.

The germline V gene has CDR1 LGHDT and CDR2 YNNKEL (reference sequence). V trimming: 1 base; J trimming: 5 bases; junction bases outside the gene matches: 6. The CDR3 loop spans 15 amino acids. In building TCR beta libraries, iRepertoire HTBI primers were used together with Arm-PCR of CDR3 regions. Each CDR3 protein is one row after TCRdb ran MiXCR on the multiplex PCR reads. The sample lists roughly 500,000 distinct CDR3 sequences; about 13% were seen once. Documented time point: newly diagnosed GD, antithyroid drugs for less than 3 months. PBMC RNA was the source of the TCR library. A note on this clonotype: Its matching antigen is unknown.

The data were also submitted as part of a second study, on T cells in Graves' hyperthyroidism and ophthalmopathy. As that study records: No ophthalmopathy progression within 18 months constituted stable Graves' hyperthyroidism.

The sequenced sample was peripheral blood mononuclear cells (PBMCs), obtained at new diagnosis, from a patient treated with antithyroid drugs. The V call is TRBV3-1, the J call TRBJ2-5; the match to TRBD2 covers 8 bases. This sequence was found in a man aged 30-40 years with Graves disease. The CDR3 sequence: CASSQVGRAVETQYF. The CDR3 DNA is TGTGCCAGCAGCCAAGTCGGGAGGGCCGTGGAGACCCAGTACTTC.